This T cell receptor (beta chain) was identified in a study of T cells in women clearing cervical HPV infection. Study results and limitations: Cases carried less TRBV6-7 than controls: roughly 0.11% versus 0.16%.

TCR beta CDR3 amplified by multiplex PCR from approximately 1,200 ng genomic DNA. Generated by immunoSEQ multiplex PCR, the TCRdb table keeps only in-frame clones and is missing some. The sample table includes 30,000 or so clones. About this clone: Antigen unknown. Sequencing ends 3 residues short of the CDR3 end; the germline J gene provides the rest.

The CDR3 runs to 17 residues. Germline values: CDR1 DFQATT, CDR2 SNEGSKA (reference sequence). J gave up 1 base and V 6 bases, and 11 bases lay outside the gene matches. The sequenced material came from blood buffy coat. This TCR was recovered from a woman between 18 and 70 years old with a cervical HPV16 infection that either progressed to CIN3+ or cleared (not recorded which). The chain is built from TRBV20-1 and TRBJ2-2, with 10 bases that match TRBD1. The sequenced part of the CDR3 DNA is TGCAGTGCAAGGGACAGGGGCTCTACTTGGAACACCGGGGAG. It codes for CSARDRGSTWNTGE. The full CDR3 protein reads CSARDRGSTWNTGELFF.